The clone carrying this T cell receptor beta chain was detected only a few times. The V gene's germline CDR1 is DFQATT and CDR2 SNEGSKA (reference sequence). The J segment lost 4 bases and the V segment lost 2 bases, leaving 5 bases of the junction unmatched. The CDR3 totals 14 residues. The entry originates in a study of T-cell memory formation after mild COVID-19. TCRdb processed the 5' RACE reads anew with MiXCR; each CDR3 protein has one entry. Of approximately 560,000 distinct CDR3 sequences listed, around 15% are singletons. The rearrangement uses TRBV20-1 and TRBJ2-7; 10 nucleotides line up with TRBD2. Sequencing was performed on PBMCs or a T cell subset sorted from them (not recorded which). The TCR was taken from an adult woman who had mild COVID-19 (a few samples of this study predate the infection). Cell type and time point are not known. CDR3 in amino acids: CSARLAGAKYEQYF. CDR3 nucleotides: TGCAGTGCTAGACTAGCGGGGGCTAAATACGAGCAGTACTTC.